A single TCR beta chain is shown here with its context. Its cognate antigen is unknown. Original processing methods: With immunoSEQ giving junction-only sequences and no quality scores, filtering differed. Profiling relied on immunoSEQ multiplex PCR, and the TCRdb table lists in-frame clones only, not all of them. V and J calls and clone size come straight from that table; D and trimming were deduced from the DNA. This sample has over 2 million clones, with 95% found just once. Healthy HIV-negative adults without recent acute infections or vaccinations served as donors. This entry is derived from a study of shared clonotypes between healthy human individuals. Study outcomes and limitations: Naive CD4 clonotypes overlapped across a handful of donors at around 4.8%. Clonotypes not shared had lower generation probabilities than those common to all four donors.

V was pared by 4 bases and J by 3 bases, with 9 bases between. Germline CDR1 reads SEHNR; CDR2 reads FQNEAQ (reference sequence). The CDR3 is made up of 14 amino acids. The rearrangement joins TRBV7-9 to TRBJ1-4; possibly TRBD1 for D (6 bases). The TCR comes from a man between 18 and 29 years old in good health. Sequencing used naive CD4+ T cells sorted from blood. Subset defined: CD45RA+ positively selected. Here the CDR3 reads CASSYTGPNEKLFF. In nucleotides, the CDR3 is TGTGCCAGCAGCTATACAGGGCCTAATGAAAAACTGTTTTTT.